This T cell receptor beta chain was recovered during a study of shared clonotypes between healthy human individuals. The J segment lost 5 bases and the V segment lost 3 bases, leaving 11 bases of the junction unmatched. This CDR3 region has 16 residues. CDR1 and CDR2 from the germline V gene are MDHEN and SYDVKM. Sequencing used immunoSEQ multiplex PCR; TCRdb keeps in-frame clones, though not all of them. Of around 2.5 million clones listed, over 85% are singletons. The receptor's source is a man aged 18-30 years in good health. Some clones in this sample may be carry-over from other donors' samples. The chain combines TRBV28 with TRBJ1-1, with 8 bases lining up with TRBD1. Sequencing was done on a sample of naive CD4+ T cells from PBMCs. Subset denoted: CD45RA+ positively selected. CDR3 nucleotides: TGTGCCAGCAGTTTGGTCAGGGGGCTCAAGAGGACTGAAGCTTTCTTT. Its protein is CASSLVRGLKRTEAFF.